This T cell receptor (beta chain) comes out of a study of blood T cell repertoires in COVID-19. Trimming took 2 bases from V and 9 from J; bases not matched to a gene: 14. This CDR3 has 18 residues. Germline V gene sequence: CDR1 MNHEY, CDR2 SMNVEV (reference sequence). Only in-frame clones appear in the TCRdb table, and some are missing; sequencing was by immunoSEQ multiplex PCR. The table records some 410,000 clones, 70% to 90% of them present only once. The sequence derives from a woman in her twenties or thirties with acute COVID-19. The gene calls are TRBV27 and TRBJ1-6; 9 bases are a match to TRBD1. The source material was PBMCs or T cells enriched from blood (not recorded which). CDR3 residues: CASSLVWRVGTGISPLHF. CDR3 DNA sequence: TGTGCCAGCAGTTTAGTCTGGAGGGTCGGGACAGGGATTTCACCCCTCCACTTT.